One and the same sample provided the 2 T cell receptor beta chains below, sequenced in a study of T cells after yellow fever vaccination. Each CDR3 protein is one row after TCRdb ran MiXCR on the 5' RACE reads. The sample has some 200,000 distinct CDR3 sequences; approximately 9.9% are singletons. The sequencing here drew on CD8+ T cells sorted from PBMCs, taken 15 days after the yellow fever booster vaccination. These TCRs come from a man aged 18-30 years who received the YFV17D yellow fever vaccine.

This clonotype turned up a few times. Written as DNA, the CDR3 is TGCGCCAGCAGCCAGAACAGGGGTACTGAAGCTTTCTTT. As protein: CASSQNRGTEAFF. V is TRBV4-1 and J is TRBJ1-1; the match to TRBD1 covers 7 bases. J lost 5 bases, V lost 3 bases, and 3 bases had no gene match. The germline gives CDR1 MGHRA, CDR2 YSYEKL. The CDR3 extends over 13 amino acids.

This clonotype turned up a few times. This sequence joins TRBV4-2 and TRBJ1-6; D is possibly TRBD1 (6 bases). CDR1 and CDR2 from the germline V gene are LGHNA and YNFKEQ. V dropped 5 bases and J dropped 7 bases, with 12 bases sitting between them. The CDR3 totals 14 residues. The CDR3 sequence: CASSFLDRNSPLHF. The CDR3 region has the DNA TGTGCCAGCAGCTTCCTGGACAGAAATTCACCCCTCCACTTT.